This entry lists 27 T cell receptor beta chains sequenced from one sample in a study of T cell changes during pregnancy in multiple sclerosis. Here immunoSEQ multiplex PCR was the method, and the copy in TCRdb shows in-frame clones only, minus some. The sample yields under 50,000 clones, around 90% seen once. The material was CD4+ T cells from peripheral blood mononuclear cells, obtained in the second trimester of pregnancy. These receptors were collected from a female donor in good health, enrolled as a control in a pregnancy study.

The chain has TRBV7-2 and TRBJ2-5; the match to TRBD2 covers 16 bases. CDR3 length: 17 residues. J gave up 5 bases and V 4 bases, and 7 bases lay outside the gene matches. The germline CDR1 and CDR2 sequences are SGHTA and FQGNSA. CDR3 sequence (DNA): TGTGCCAGCAGCTCCGGGACTAGCGGGGGGGCGCGGGAGACCCAGTACTTC. Translated: CASSSGTSGGARETQYF. The full variable domain, in which reference TRBV7-2 and TRBJ2-5 provide the parts outside the CDR3, is GAGVSQSPSNKVTEKGKDVELRCDPISGHTALYWYRQSLGQGLEFLIYFQGNSAPDKSGLPSDRFSAERTGGSVSTLTIQRTQQEDSAVYLCASSSGTSGGARETQYFGPGTRLLVL.

V and J are TRBV10-2 and TRBJ2-7; D remains unclear. The CDR3 loop spans 12 amino acids. V lost 2 bases, J lost 2 bases, and 4 bases lay in between. Germline values: CDR1 WSHSY, CDR2 SAAADI. In nucleotides, the CDR3 is TGCGCCAGCAGTGAGGCGGCCTACGAGCAGTACTTC. It specifies CASSEAAYEQYF.

V gene TRBV5-4 combines with J gene TRBJ2-7; TRBD1 is a possible D gene (5 bases). Germline assignment: CDR1 SGHNT and CDR2 YYREEE (reference sequence). Deletions cut 0 bases from V and 2 bases from J, with 12 bases between. The CDR3 loop spans 15 amino acids. The DNA of the CDR3 is TGTGCCAGCAGCTTGGTGTCGGCAGGGACCTACGAGCAGTACTTC. It specifies CASSLVSAGTYEQYF. Variable domain in full (rest from reference TRBV5-4 and TRBJ2-7): ETGVTQSPTHLIKTRGQQVTLRCSSQSGHNTVSWYQQALGQGPQFIFQYYREEENGRGNFPPRFSGLQFPNYSSELNVNALELDDSALYLCASSLVSAGTYEQYFGPGTRLTVT.

The V call is TRBV5-1, the J call TRBJ1-2, with unresolved D. Trimming cost V 6 bases and J 4 bases, with 10 bases left between them. CDR3 size: 12 residues. Germline V lookup: CDR1 SGHRS, CDR2 YFSETQ. This CDR3 is CASTKEGYGYTF. The DNA for the CDR3 is TGCGCCAGCACCAAAGAGGGCTATGGCTACACCTTC.

The CDR3 DNA reads as TGTGCCAGCTCGCCGCAGGGGAGTGGTGAAAAACTGTTTTTT. It translates to CASSPQGSGEKLFF. The chain links TRBV18 to TRBJ1-4; perhaps TRBD1 as D (6 bases). Trimming left V 6 bases short and J 7 bases short, with 15 bases between. The CDR3 is 14 amino acids. CDR1 and CDR2 (germline): KGHSH, LQKENI.

The chain recombines TRBV4-1 with TRBJ2-5; TRBD1 agrees at 8 bases. The J call may be in error: the DNA end matches TRBJ2-7 better. This CDR3 has 15 amino acids. From germline, CDR1 is MGHRA and CDR2 YSYEKL. This CDR3 is CASSRSGQGRDEQYF. The CDR3 DNA follows: TGCGCCAGCAGTCGTTCCGGACAGGGAAGGGACGAGCAGTACTTC.

The chain combines TRBV7-8 with TRBJ1-1; 10 bases are a match to TRBD1. The V gene end was trimmed by 0 bases and the J gene end by 5 bases; junction bases not matched to a gene: 0. The CDR3 loop spans 14 amino acids. Looked up from germline, CDR1 is SGHVS and CDR2 is FQNEAQ. The CDR3 here is CASSLAGQGTEAFF. The CDR3 DNA sequence: TGTGCCAGCAGCTTAGCGGGACAGGGGACTGAAGCTTTCTTT.

The chain employs TRBV5-1 and TRBJ2-7; 9 bases map to TRBD1. V shed 6 bases and J 4 bases; nucleotides not matched to a gene: 11. The CDR3 has 15 amino acids. Germline values: CDR1 SGHRS, CDR2 YFSETQ. CDR3 DNA: TGCGCCAGCATGACCGGGACAGGGAGGCTTTACGAGCAGTACTTC. Translation: CASMTGTGRLYEQYF.

This chain uses TRBV9 with TRBJ1-2; D possibly corresponds to TRBD1 (6 bases). Germline V CDR1 and CDR2: SGDLS, YYNGEE. The CDR3 totals 14 residues. The germline V and J ends were trimmed by 6 bases and 4 bases, with 16 bases remaining between them. The DNA for the CDR3 is TGTGCCAGCAACCGAGGGGGGGAGAGCTATGGCTACACCTTC. This gives the protein CASNRGGESYGYTF.

The chain has TRBV7-2 and TRBJ2-2, with a weak D call TRBD2 (5 bases). Between the trimmed V and J ends, which lost 2 bases and 6 bases, there was a span of 13 bases. The germline CDR1 and CDR2 sequences are SGHTA and FQGNSA. The length of the CDR3 is 15 residues. CDR3 DNA: TGTGCCAGCAGCTTATTAACTAGTATGGCCGGGGAGCTGTTTTTT. It is translated as CASSLLTSMAGELFF.

This rearrangement joins TRBV5-4 to TRBJ2-7; D may be TRBD2 (5 bases). This CDR3 region has 14 residues. The ends were cut back, 4 bases at V and 4 bases at J, with 15 bases in the middle. Germline V gives CDR1 SGHNT, CDR2 YYREEE (reference sequence). For the CDR3, the DNA is TGTGCCAGCAGCGAACAAGGGAGCAGGTACGAGCAGTACTTC. Its protein product is CASSEQGSRYEQYF.

The V gene is TRBV7-9, the J gene TRBJ2-1; D is undetermined. This CDR3 is built from 15 residues. Germline V gives CDR1 SEHNR, CDR2 FQNEAQ (reference sequence). The ends were cut back, 4 bases at V and 5 bases at J, with 15 bases in the middle. The CDR3 region is CASSSPRDSHNEQFF. CDR3 bases: TGTGCCAGCAGCTCTCCTCGAGATAGTCACAATGAGCAGTTCTTC.

The V call is TRBV18, the J call TRBJ1-5; 8 positions match TRBD1. V lost 3 bases to trimming and J lost 5 bases; unmatched junction nucleotides: 6. This CDR3 has 15 amino acids. CDR1 and CDR2 (germline): KGHSH, LQKENI. CDR3 DNA sequence: TGTGCCAGCTCACCGCACCAGGGGGCAGATCAGCCCCAGCATTTT. Its protein is CASSPHQGADQPQHF.

This chain uses TRBV28 with TRBJ1-5, with D tentatively TRBD1 (5 bases). There are 15 residues in the CDR3. V was pared by 2 bases and J by 2 bases, with 10 bases between. Per germline, CDR1 MDHEN and CDR2 SYDVKM. As DNA, the CDR3 is TGTGCCAGCAGTTTAAGCGGGGCCCGCAATCAGCCCCAGCATTTT. Its translation is CASSLSGARNQPQHF.

The rearrangement links TRBV6-1 to TRBJ1-5; D call uncertain. The V end lost 6 bases, the J end lost 6 bases, and 12 bases lay between the germline ends. The CDR3 spans 13 residues. Germline V lookup: CDR1 MNHNS, CDR2 SASEGT. CDR3 DNA: TGTGCCAGCAGGGTCGACCGCGGTCAGCCCCAGCATTTT. Protein: CASRVDRGQPQHF.

The chain is built from TRBV14 and TRBJ1-1; 7 nucleotides align to TRBD1. Germline V gives CDR1 SGHDN, CDR2 FVKESK. V lost 4 bases and J lost 7; bases outside the gene matches: 6. This CDR3 region has 13 residues. CDR3 DNA sequence: TGTGCCAGCAGCCCACCTAACAGGGGTGAAGCTTTCTTT. Protein: CASSPPNRGEAFF. The variable domain in full, with the rest retrieved from reference TRBV14 and TRBJ1-1, is EAGVTQFPSHSVIEKGQTVTLRCDPISGHDNLYWYRRVMGKEIKFLLHFVKESKQDESGMPNNRFLAERTGGTYSTLKVQPAELEDSGVYFCASSPPNRGEAFFGQGTRLTVV.

V is TRBV29-1 and J is TRBJ2-3; TRBD1 aligns across 9 bases. V trimming: 4 bases; J trimming: 5 bases; junction bases outside the gene matches: 4. The CDR3 has 13 residues. CDR1 SQVTM and CDR2 ANQGSEA come from the germline V gene. CDR3 loop: CSVAGTGLDTQYF. The CDR3 DNA sequence: TGCAGCGTTGCCGGGACAGGGTTAGATACGCAGTATTTT.

This clone was recorded only once. The genes are TRBV7-2 and TRBJ2-3, with 11 bases that match TRBD2. Per the germline V gene, CDR1 is SGHTA and CDR2 is FQGNSA. The CDR3 runs 17 residues. Trimming at V came to 0 bases and at J to 6 bases, leaving 8 bases not matched to a gene. The chain's CDR3 is CASSLAGTSGFPDTQYF. The CDR3 nucleotides read TGTGCCAGCAGCTTAGCAGGGACTAGCGGCTTTCCGGATACGCAGTATTTT.

The rearrangement links TRBV6-5 to TRBJ2-7; 11 nucleotides align to TRBD1. Trimming at V came to 8 bases and at J to 6 bases, leaving 3 bases not matched to a gene. The CDR3 contains 12 residues. Germline lookup yields CDR1 MNHEY and CDR2 SVGAGI. The CDR3: CASWTGGREQYF. CDR3 DNA sequence: TGTGCCAGCTGGACAGGGGGCCGCGAGCAGTACTTC.

The chain combines TRBV4-3 with TRBJ1-6; no clear D gene. Trimming left V 0 bases short and J 0 bases short, with 9 bases between. Germline V lookup: CDR1 LGHNA, CDR2 YSLEER. This CDR3 contains 17 residues. CDR3 sequence: CASSQDLRSSYNSPLHF. The CDR3 DNA follows: TGCGCCAGCAGCCAAGATCTTAGGAGCTCCTATAATTCACCCCTCCACTTT.

The gene calls are TRBV7-9 and TRBJ2-3, with 8 bases matching TRBD2. The CDR3 totals 13 residues. V lost 7 bases, J lost 7 bases, and 7 bases stayed unmatched. Germline V gives CDR1 SEHNR, CDR2 FQNEAQ (reference sequence). This CDR3 is CASIGGASNTQYF. For the CDR3, the DNA is TGTGCCAGCATCGGGGGGGCCTCTAATACGCAGTATTTT. Filled out from reference TRBV7-9 and TRBJ2-3, the complete variable domain reads DTGVSQNPRHKITKRGQNVTFRCDPISEHNRLYWYRQTLGQGPEFLTYFQNEAQLEKSRLLSDRFSAERPKGSFSTLEIQRTEQGDSAMYLCASIGGASNTQYFGPGTRLTVL.

The V and J genes are TRBV1 and TRBJ2-7; the table's D gene call, TRBD1, was not cross checked with the DNA. TRBV1 is a pseudogene. This CDR3 is built from 14 residues. Written as DNA, the CDR3 is TGCACCAGCAGCCCCGGACAGGTTCTATACGAGCAGTACTTC. This gives the protein CTSSPGQVLYEQYF.

The V and J genes are TRBV7-2 and TRBJ1-1; D may be TRBD1 (6 bases). Trimming left V 2 bases short and J 10 bases short, with 11 bases between. CDR3 size: 12 residues. Germline CDR1 SGHTA, CDR2 FQGNSA. CDR3 in amino acids: CASSLQGGGAFF. DNA for the CDR3: TGTGCCAGCAGCTTACAGGGAGGGGGAGCTTTCTTT.

The J gene is TRBJ1-2, the V gene TRBV2; D remains ambiguous. CDR1 and CDR2 from the germline V gene are SNHLY and FYNNEI. V gave up 4 bases and J gave up 4 bases, with 19 bases separating them. The CDR3 extends over 16 amino acids. CDR3 sequence (DNA): TGTGCCAGCAGTGTTACTTTAAGAGGCGTCCCCTATGGCTACACCTTC. Its protein is CASSVTLRGVPYGYTF.

The chain links TRBV9 to TRBJ1-1; the D gene is possibly TRBD1 (5 bases). Trimming cost V 7 bases and J 7 bases, with 8 bases left between them. Germline loops: CDR1 SGDLS, CDR2 YYNGEE. CDR3 size: 10 residues. The CDR3 here is CASVGDEAFF. The CDR3 bases are TGTGCCAGCGTAGGGGATGAAGCTTTCTTT.

The chain combines TRBV29-1 with TRBJ1-2; 12 bases line up with TRBD1. The germline V gene has CDR1 SQVTM and CDR2 ANQGSEA. The CDR3 runs to 12 residues. J gave up 8 bases and V 5 bases, and 3 bases lay outside the gene matches. The CDR3 loop is CSVWDRGRGYTF. CDR3 nucleotides: TGCAGCGTTTGGGACAGGGGGCGAGGCTACACCTTC.

J is TRBJ2-7 and V is TRBV10-3, with a tentative D call TRBD1 (6 bases). Trimming stripped 10 bases from V and 0 bases from J, with 16 bases between. CDR3 length: 14 residues. Germline-derived CDR1 and CDR2 are ENHRY and SYGVKD. CDR3 region: CATYRDLGSYEQYF. In DNA form, the CDR3 reads TGTGCCACGTACAGGGATTTGGGCTCCTACGAGCAGTACTTC.